The clone carrying this TCR beta chain has a handful of counts. Its antigen is not known. Using unique molecular identifiers, the investigators prepared the TCRbeta library. TCRdb re-derived calls from the PCR reads in MiXCR, one entry per CDR3 protein. The sample contains 90,000 to 130,000 distinct CDR3 sequences, approximately 6% of which appear only once. The sample belongs to a study of T-cell reconstitution after alpha-beta-depleted transplantation in children. Germline loops: CDR1 ENHRY, CDR2 SYGVKD. The CDR3 loop spans 15 amino acids. V was pared by 0 bases and J by 2 bases, with 11 bases between. General study points: Some patients owed their high day-60 TCRbeta diversity to surviving recipient T cells and thymic progenitors. When one year had passed after transplant, most T-cell counts and diversity came from newly produced T cells. Expanded graft clones, several hundred of them, were reportedly the source of alpha-beta T cells about two months after transplant.

Sequencing used PBMCs, mostly from graft donor cells, obtained 360 days after TCRalphabeta/CD19-depleted stem cell transplant. This receptor was obtained from a male patient aged 2 to 9 who had a stem cell transplant for acute lymphoblastic leukemia, so the T cells may come from the graft donor. The chain couples TRBV10-3 to TRBJ2-7, with D possibly TRBD1 on 5 matching bases. CDR3 DNA: TGTGCCATCAGTGAGTCCCTAACAGGAACCTACGAGCAGTACTTC. Its protein is CAISESLTGTYEQYF.